Following are 19 T cell receptor beta chains from one sample sequenced in a study of PD-1 blockade in classical Hodgkin lymphoma. The method was immunoSEQ multiplex PCR; TCRdb's version includes in-frame clones alone and lacks a portion of them. The sample yields under 130,000 clones, approximately 89% seen once. Time point noted: cycle 4 day 1 (C4D1), after five to seven weeks of nivolumab. Each of the patients experienced relapse following autologous stem cell transplantation, and their brentuximab vedotin exposure differed. The sample consisted of peripheral blood mononuclear cells (PBMCs), taken before the fourth cycle of nivolumab. These receptors all stem from a human donor with classical Hodgkin lymphoma.

As DNA, the CDR3 is TGTGCCAGTAGTAACAGGGGGCGGAACACTGAAGCTTTCTTT. Protein: CASSNRGRNTEAFF. The chain links TRBV19 to TRBJ1-1, with 9 bases that match TRBD1. The CDR3 length is 14 residues. V dropped 4 bases and J dropped 1; count of bases not matched to a gene: 1. Germline values: CDR1 LNHDA, CDR2 SQIVND (reference sequence).

The chain joins TRBV5-5 to TRBJ2-7, with a tentative D call TRBD2 (5 bases). This CDR3 comprises 15 residues. CDR1 is SGHKS, CDR2 YYEKEE, per germline (reference sequence). Trimming pared 1 base from V and 0 bases from J, leaving 11 bases between. CDR3 sequence (DNA): TGTGCCAGCAGCTTGCTCCGGGAACCCTCCTACGAGCAGTACTTC. Its translation: CASSLLREPSYEQYF. The whole variable domain, filled in from reference TRBV5-5 and TRBJ2-7, reads DAGVTQSPTHLIKTRGQQVTLRCSPISGHKSVSWYQQVLGQGPQFIFQYYEKEERGRGNFPDRFSARQFPNYSSELNVNALLLGDSALYLCASSLLREPSYEQYFGPGTRLTVT.

V usage is TRBV19 and J usage is TRBJ2-1; no reliable D call. Germline CDR1 is LNHDA and CDR2 is SQIVND (reference sequence). This CDR3 has 13 amino acids. The V end was cut by 4 bases, the J end by 8 bases, with 12 bases between. As DNA, the CDR3 is TGTGCCAGTAGTACCGGATTAGCCGATGAGCAGTTCTTC. Translating gives CASSTGLADEQFF. Drawing the rest from reference TRBV19 and TRBJ2-1, the complete variable domain is DGGITQSPKYLFRKEGQNVTLSCEQNLNHDAMYWYRQDPGQGLRLIYYSQIVNDFQKGDIAEGYSVSREKKESFPLTVTSAQKNPTAFYLCASSTGLADEQFFGPGTRLTVL.

The rearrangement uses TRBV4-2 and TRBJ1-3; D gene uncertain. The V end lost 5 bases, the J end lost 0 bases, and 14 bases lay between the germline ends. CDR1 and CDR2 (germline): LGHNA, YNFKEQ. The length of the CDR3 is 16 residues. As DNA, the CDR3 is TGTGCCAGCAGCTCCTTGGACGGCCACTCTGGAAACACCATATATTTT. It translates to CASSSLDGHSGNTIYF.

V and J are TRBV5-4 and TRBJ2-3; D is perhaps TRBD1 or TRBD2 (5 bases each). Germline-derived CDR1 and CDR2 are SGHNT and YYREEE (reference sequence). This CDR3 comprises 17 residues. Trimming cost V 3 bases and J 6 bases, with 23 bases left between them. The CDR3 DNA follows: TGTGCCAGCAGCTCGGGAACTCCGGGACGGCTAGTGGATACGCAGTATTTT. This encodes CASSSGTPGRLVDTQYF.

This clone was recorded only once. The chain joins TRBV6-6 to TRBJ1-1; D remains ambiguous. Trimming removed 2 bases at V and 3 bases at J, with 10 bases between. CDR1 MNHNY and CDR2 SVGAGI come from the germline V gene (reference sequence). CDR3 length equals 14 residues. The DNA for the CDR3 is TGTGCCAGCAGTTACCCTATACCGGACACTGAAGCTTTCTTT. Encoded protein: CASSYPIPDTEAFF.

The chain links TRBV18 to TRBJ1-1; D unclear. The CDR3 runs to 14 residues. Deletions cut 3 bases from V and 1 base from J, with 9 bases between. Germline V gene sequence: CDR1 KGHSH, CDR2 LQKENI. For the CDR3, the DNA is TGTGCCAGCTCACCCTGGCGGGGGAACACTGAAGCTTTCTTT. It codes for CASSPWRGNTEAFF. The full variable domain, completed using reference TRBV18 and TRBJ1-1, is NAGVMQNPRHLVRRRGQEARLRCSPMKGHSHVYWYRQLPEEGLKFMVYLQKENIIDESGMPKERFSAEFPKEGPSILRIQQVVRGDSAAYFCASSPWRGNTEAFFGQGTRLTVV.

This chain links TRBV6-1 with TRBJ2-7; D is perhaps TRBD1 (6 bases). The CDR3 contains 13 residues. Trimming took off 7 bases at V and 5 bases at J, with 15 bases between the two ends. In germline, CDR1 is MNHNS, CDR2 SASEGT. The CDR3 coding sequence is TGTGCCAGCAAAGGGGCAGGGGACCACGAGCAGTACTTC. Translated: CASKGAGDHEQYF.

The chain joins TRBV4-1 to TRBJ2-2, with 10 bases lining up with TRBD2. Germline V gene lookup returns CDR1 MGHRA and CDR2 YSYEKL. CDR3 length: 16 residues. V lost 0 bases to trimming and J lost 10 bases; unmatched junction nucleotides: 8. The CDR3 reads CASSQDNVSGRLELFF. CDR3 DNA sequence: TGCGCCAGCAGCCAAGATAATGTTAGCGGGAGGCTGGAGCTGTTTTTT.

This rearrangement joins TRBV15 to TRBJ1-1; 7 bases are a match to TRBD1. This CDR3 spans 14 amino acids. The germline V gene has CDR1 LNHNV and CDR2 YYDKDF (reference sequence). The V segment lost 3 bases and the J segment 3 bases; nucleotides outside the gene matches: 4. CDR3 sequence: CATSRETGYTEAFF. CDR3 coding DNA: TGTGCCACCAGCAGGGAGACAGGGTACACTGAAGCTTTCTTT.

This clone was recorded once. This same CDR3 is encoded by further DNA sequences in the sample. V and J are TRBV19 and TRBJ1-1, with D tentatively TRBD1 (6 bases). Trimming pared 5 bases from V and 0 bases from J, leaving 10 bases between. This CDR3 contains 14 residues. Per germline, CDR1 LNHDA and CDR2 SQIVND (reference sequence). This chain's CDR3 is CASSVGTLNTEAFF. CDR3 coding DNA: TGTGCCAGTAGTGTCGGGACATTGAACACTGAAGCTTTCTTT.

CDR3 region: CASSFSREHEQYF. DNA of the CDR3: TGTGCCAGCAGCTTTAGTCGGGAACACGAGCAGTACTTC. V gene TRBV5-4 combines with J gene TRBJ2-7, with a tentative D call TRBD2 (5 bases). This CDR3 spans 13 amino acids. V was pared by 2 bases and J by 5 bases, with 11 bases between. The V gene's germline CDR1 is SGHNT and CDR2 YYREEE (reference sequence).

V is TRBV7-9 and J is TRBJ1-1, with D tentatively TRBD1 (5 bases). This CDR3 contains 15 residues. The germline V gene has CDR1 SEHNR and CDR2 FQNEAQ (reference sequence). The V gene lost 1 base and the J gene lost 1 base, with 10 bases spanning the gap. The CDR3 DNA reads TGTGCCAGCAGCTTAGGGGGCAGGTCGAACACTGAAGCTTTCTTT. Encoded protein: CASSLGGRSNTEAFF.

The rearrangement uses TRBV7-9 and TRBJ2-1; 7 bases map to TRBD2. Trimming removed 5 bases from V and 10 bases from J; junction bases left unmatched: 11. From germline, CDR1 is SEHNR and CDR2 FQNEAQ (reference sequence). This CDR3 has 14 amino acids. The CDR3 DNA sequence: TGTGCCAGCAGCACAGCGGGACGGCCGACAGAGCAGTTCTTC. It translates to CASSTAGRPTEQFF.

Comments on this clone: Different DNA sequences within this sample yield the same CDR3. The V gene is TRBV15, the J gene TRBJ2-7, with 8 bases that match TRBD1. J gave up 4 bases and V 3 bases, and 5 bases lay outside the gene matches. The CDR3 spans 14 residues. Germline assignment: CDR1 LNHNV and CDR2 YYDKDF (reference sequence). CDR3 sequence reads: CATSSGQGEYEQYF. CDR3 nucleotide sequence: TGTGCCACCAGCAGCGGACAGGGAGAATACGAGCAGTACTTC.

This clone was detected only once. The chain employs TRBV29-1 and TRBJ2-7, with 8 bases matching TRBD1. The germline V gene has CDR1 SQVTM and CDR2 ANQGSEA. V shed 5 bases and J 2 bases; nucleotides not matched to a gene: 5. The CDR3 contains 13 residues. The CDR3 DNA reads TGCAGCGTTCTGGCAGGGGGCGCCTACGAGCAGTACTTC. Protein product: CSVLAGGAYEQYF.

This sequence joins TRBV30 and TRBJ2-4; D unresolved. Germline CDR1 reads GTSNPN; CDR2 reads SVGIG (reference sequence). The CDR3 runs to 13 residues. V was cut by 0 bases and J by 6 bases, with 9 bases left in between. CDR3 in DNA: TGTGCCTGGAGTGTGTACAGAGTAAACATTCAGTACTTC. Translation gives CAWSVYRVNIQYF. Drawing the rest from reference TRBV30 and TRBJ2-4, the complete variable domain is SQTIHQWPATLVQPVGSPLSLECTVEGTSNPNLYWYRQAAGRGLQLLFYSVGIGQISSEVPQNLSASRPQDRQFILSSKKLLLSDSGFYLCAWSVYRVNIQYFGAGTRLSVL.

V is TRBV5-1 and J is TRBJ2-4; 9 bases agree with TRBD2. The length of the CDR3 is 16 residues. The V and J ends lost 0 bases and 8 bases, in that order; junction bases with no gene match: 9. Germline-derived CDR1 and CDR2 are SGHRS and YFSETQ. CDR3 loop: CASSLEGGSGRDIQYF. The CDR3 bases are TGCGCCAGCAGCTTGGAAGGCGGTAGCGGGAGAGACATTCAGTACTTC.

V gene TRBV5-8 combines with J gene TRBJ2-1; 7 nucleotides align to TRBD2. The trim removed 1 base at V and 10 bases at J, leaving 5 bases unmatched. This CDR3 spans 13 amino acids. Germline loops: CDR1 SGHTS, CDR2 YDEGEE. As DNA, the CDR3 is TGTGCCAGCAGCTTGTCGGGGGGAGTGGAGCAGTTCTTC. Translation: CASSLSGGVEQFF.